The T cell receptor (beta chain) described here comes from a study of OX40 agonist ivuxolimab in advanced cancers. Germline V gives CDR1 MDHEN, CDR2 SYDVKM. The CDR3 consists of 15 residues. V was shortened by 6 bases and J by 0 bases, with 11 bases between the two germline ends. Repertoires were generated with immunoSEQ multiplex PCR, while TCRdb's copy carries only in-frame clones and drops some. The sample gives 90,000 to 150,000 clones, roughly nine tenths of which show up once; roughly 0.59% is in the top ten. The study, taken as a whole, reports: On average, CD8+ T cells showed a greater number of expanded clones than CD4+.

On this clone itself: What it recognizes is unknown.

The rearrangement joins TRBV28 to TRBJ2-2; TRBD2 is a possible D gene (6 bases). The source was CD4+ or CD8+ T cells sorted from blood, collected in a trial of the OX40 agonist ivuxolimab. The TCR originated in an adult with an advanced solid tumor such as melanoma, head and neck, liver or kidney cancer. DNA for the CDR3: TGTGCCAGCAGCGCCGGGGGTACGAACACCGGGGAGCTGTTTTTT. This gives the protein CASSAGGTNTGELFF. The whole variable domain, filled in from reference TRBV28 and TRBJ2-2, reads DVKVTQSSRYLVKRTGEKVFLECVQDMDHENMFWYRQDPGLGLRLIYFSYDVKMKEKGDIPEGYSVSREKKERFSLILESASTNQTSMYLCASSAGGTNTGELFFGEGSRLTVL.